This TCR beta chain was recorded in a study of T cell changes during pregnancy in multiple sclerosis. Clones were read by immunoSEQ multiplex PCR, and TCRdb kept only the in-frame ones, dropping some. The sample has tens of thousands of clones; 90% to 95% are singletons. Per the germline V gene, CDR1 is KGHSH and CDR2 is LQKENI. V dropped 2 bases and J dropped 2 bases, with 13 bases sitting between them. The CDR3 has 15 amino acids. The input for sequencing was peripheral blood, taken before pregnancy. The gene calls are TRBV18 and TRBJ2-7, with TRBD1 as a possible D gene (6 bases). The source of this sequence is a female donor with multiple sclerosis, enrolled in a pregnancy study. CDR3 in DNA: TGTGCCAGCTCACCATTACAAGGGGGAACCTACGAGCAGTACTTC. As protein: CASSPLQGGTYEQYF.